This T cell receptor beta chain came from a study of cytomegalovirus exposure and HLA in healthy donors. Study-wide points: First-cohort TCR clusters were later found to tend to co-occur in the approximately 120 validation repertoires. Listed as cytomegalovirus-associated were 150 to 200 TCR beta chains. Rarity held for most TCR sequences, but there were some public TCRs that occurred in many donors.

To note about this clone: No antigen is known for it.

Sequenced by immunoSEQ multiplex PCR; TCRdb stores in-frame clones only, minus some. Among hundreds of thousands of clones listed, approximately 86% were seen once. This CDR3 comprises 16 residues. The V segment lost 2 bases and the J segment 0 bases; nucleotides outside the gene matches: 5. The germline V gene has CDR1 SGHRS and CDR2 YFSETQ. The genes are TRBV5-1 and TRBJ2-1; 7 bases match TRBD2. The specimen was PBMCs. The TCR comes from a woman aged 25 to 39 in good health and CMV-seropositive. CDR3 coding DNA: TGCGCCAGCAGCTTTGGAGGGACTACCTCCTACAATGAGCAGTTCTTC. The encoded protein is CASSFGGTTSYNEQFF. Looking up the rest from reference TRBV5-1 and TRBJ2-1 gives the full variable domain: KAGVTQTPRYLIKTRGQQVTLSCSPISGHRSVSWYQQTPGQGLQFLFEYFSETQRNKGNFPGRFSGRQFSNSRSEMNVSTLELGDSALYLCASSFGGTTSYNEQFFGPGTRLTVL.